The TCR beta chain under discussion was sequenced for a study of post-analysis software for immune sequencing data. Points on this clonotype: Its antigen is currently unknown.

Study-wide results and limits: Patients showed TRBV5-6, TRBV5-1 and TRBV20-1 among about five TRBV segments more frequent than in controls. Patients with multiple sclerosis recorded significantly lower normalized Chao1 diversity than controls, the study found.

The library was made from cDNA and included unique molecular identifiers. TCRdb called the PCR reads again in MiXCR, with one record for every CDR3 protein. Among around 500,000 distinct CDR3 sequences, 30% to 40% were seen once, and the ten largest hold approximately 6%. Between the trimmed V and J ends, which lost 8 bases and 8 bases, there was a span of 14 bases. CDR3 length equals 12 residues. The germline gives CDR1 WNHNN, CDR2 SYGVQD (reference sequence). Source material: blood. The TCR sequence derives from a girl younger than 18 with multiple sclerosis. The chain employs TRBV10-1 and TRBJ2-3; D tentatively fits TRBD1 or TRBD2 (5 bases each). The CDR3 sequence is CASGTASGTQYF. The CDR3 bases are TGCGCCAGCGGGACCGCCTCGGGTACGCAGTATTTT.